The entry that follows covers one TCR beta chain sequence. This sample is part of a study of T cell repertoires in cytomegalovirus infection. Overall study: A matching HLA type, together with CMV infection, was signaled by public TCR beta signatures.

The length of the CDR3 is 19 residues. V gave up 6 bases and J gave up 4 bases, with 28 bases separating them. TCRdb re-analysed the reads in MiXCR, keeping a single row per CDR3 protein. The data show around 530,000 distinct CDR3 sequences, more than 20% seen once. The sequenced material came from PBMCs. V and J are TRBV12-3 or TRBV12-4 and TRBJ2-1; TRBD1 might be the D (5 bases). This sequence was found in a human donor in good health (CMV status not recorded). Some clones in this sample may be carry-over from other donors' samples. The CDR3 reads CASSIHRTNPTPNYNEQFF. CDR3 DNA: TGTGCCAGCAGCATACATCGGACAAACCCGACCCCGAATTACAATGAGCAGTTCTTC.